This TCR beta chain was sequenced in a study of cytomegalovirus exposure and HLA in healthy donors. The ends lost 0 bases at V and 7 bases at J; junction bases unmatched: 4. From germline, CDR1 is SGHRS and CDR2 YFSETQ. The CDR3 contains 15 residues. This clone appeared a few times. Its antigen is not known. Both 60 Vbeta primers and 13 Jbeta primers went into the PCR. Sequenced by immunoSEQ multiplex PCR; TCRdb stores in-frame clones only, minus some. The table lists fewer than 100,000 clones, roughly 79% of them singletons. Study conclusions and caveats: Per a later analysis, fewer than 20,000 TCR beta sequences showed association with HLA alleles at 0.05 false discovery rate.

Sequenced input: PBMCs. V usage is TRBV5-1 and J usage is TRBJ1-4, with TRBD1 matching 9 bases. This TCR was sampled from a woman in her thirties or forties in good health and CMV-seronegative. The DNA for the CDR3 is TGCGCCAGCAGCTTGGGGGACAGGGATCGTGAAAAACTGTTTTTT. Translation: CASSLGDRDREKLFF.